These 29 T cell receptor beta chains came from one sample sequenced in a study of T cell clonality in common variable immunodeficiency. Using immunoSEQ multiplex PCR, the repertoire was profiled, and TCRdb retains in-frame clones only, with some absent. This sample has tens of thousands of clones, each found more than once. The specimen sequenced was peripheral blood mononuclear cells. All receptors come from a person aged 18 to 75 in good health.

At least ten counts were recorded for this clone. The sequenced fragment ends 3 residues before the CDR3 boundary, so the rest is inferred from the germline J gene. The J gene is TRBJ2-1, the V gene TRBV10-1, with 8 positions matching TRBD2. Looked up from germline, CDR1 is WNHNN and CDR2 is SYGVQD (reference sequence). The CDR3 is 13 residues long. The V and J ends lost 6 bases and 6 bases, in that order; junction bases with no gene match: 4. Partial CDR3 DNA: TGCGCCAGCAGCGGGGGGGCTGTCAATGAG. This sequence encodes CASSGGAVNE. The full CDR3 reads CASSGGAVNEQFF.

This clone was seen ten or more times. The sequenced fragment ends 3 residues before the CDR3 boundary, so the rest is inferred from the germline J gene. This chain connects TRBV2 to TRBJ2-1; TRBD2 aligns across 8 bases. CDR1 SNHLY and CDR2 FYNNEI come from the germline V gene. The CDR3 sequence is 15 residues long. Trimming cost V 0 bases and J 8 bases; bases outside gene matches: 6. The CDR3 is CASSEARTSMDEQFF. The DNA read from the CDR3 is TGTGCCAGCAGTGAAGCTAGGACTAGCATGGATGAG.

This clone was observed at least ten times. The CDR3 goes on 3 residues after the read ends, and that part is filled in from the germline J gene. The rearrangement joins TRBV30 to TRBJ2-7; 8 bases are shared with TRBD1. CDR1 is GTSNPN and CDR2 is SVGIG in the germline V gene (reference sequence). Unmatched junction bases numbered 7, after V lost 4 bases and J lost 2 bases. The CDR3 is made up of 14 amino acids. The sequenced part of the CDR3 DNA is TGTGCCTGGATCGTAGGACAGGGTCCCTACGAG. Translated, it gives CAWIVGQGPYE. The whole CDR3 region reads CAWIVGQGPYEQYF.

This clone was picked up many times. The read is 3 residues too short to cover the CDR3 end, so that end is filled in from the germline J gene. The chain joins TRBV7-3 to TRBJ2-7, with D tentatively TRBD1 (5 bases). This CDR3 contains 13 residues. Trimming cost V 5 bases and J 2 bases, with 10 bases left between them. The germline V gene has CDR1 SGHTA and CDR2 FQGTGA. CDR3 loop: CASSAYRPYEQYF. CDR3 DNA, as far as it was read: TGTGCCAGCAGCGCCTACAGGCCCTACGAG.

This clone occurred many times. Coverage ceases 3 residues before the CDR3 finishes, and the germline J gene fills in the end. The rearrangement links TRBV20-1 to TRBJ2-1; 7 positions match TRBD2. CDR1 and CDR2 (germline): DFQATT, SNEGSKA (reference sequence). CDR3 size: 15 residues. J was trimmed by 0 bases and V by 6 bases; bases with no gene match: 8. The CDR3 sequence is CSAGGRGDSYNEQFF. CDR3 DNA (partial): TGCAGTGCCGGCGGACGGGGGGACTCCTACAATGAG.

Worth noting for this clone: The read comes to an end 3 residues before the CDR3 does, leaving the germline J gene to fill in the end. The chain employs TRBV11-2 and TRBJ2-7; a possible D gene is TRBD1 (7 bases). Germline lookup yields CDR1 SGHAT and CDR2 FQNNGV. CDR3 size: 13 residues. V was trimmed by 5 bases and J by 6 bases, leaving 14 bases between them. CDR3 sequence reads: CASSPGGGSEQYF. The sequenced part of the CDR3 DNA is TGTGCCAGCAGCCCAGGAGGGGGCTCCGAG.

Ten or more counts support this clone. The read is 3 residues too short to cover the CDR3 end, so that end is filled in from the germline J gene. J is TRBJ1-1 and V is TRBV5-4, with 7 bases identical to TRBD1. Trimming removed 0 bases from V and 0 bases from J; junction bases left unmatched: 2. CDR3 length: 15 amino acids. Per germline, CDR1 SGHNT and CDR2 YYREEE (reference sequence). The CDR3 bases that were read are TGTGCCAGCAGCTTGGGACAGGGCGTGAACACTGAA. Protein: CASSLGQGVNTE. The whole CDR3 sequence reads CASSLGQGVNTEAFF.

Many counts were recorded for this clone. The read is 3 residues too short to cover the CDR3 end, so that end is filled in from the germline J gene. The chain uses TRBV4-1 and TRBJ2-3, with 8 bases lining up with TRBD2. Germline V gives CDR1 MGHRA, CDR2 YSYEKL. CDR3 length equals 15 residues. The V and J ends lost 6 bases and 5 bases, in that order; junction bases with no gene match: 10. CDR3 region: CASSSLAGPLDTQYF. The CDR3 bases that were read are TGCGCCAGCAGTTCCCTAGCGGGCCCTTTAGATACG.

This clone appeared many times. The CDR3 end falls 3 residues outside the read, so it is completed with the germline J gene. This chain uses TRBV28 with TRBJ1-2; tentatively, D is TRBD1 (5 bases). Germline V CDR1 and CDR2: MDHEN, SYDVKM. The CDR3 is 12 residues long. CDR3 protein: CASSFGGIGYTF. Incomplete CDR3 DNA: TGTGCCAGCAGTTTCGGGGGAATAGGC.

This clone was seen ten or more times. CDR3 DNA (partial): TGTGCCAGCAGCCCCCAAACGGGCACTGAA. This encodes CASSPQTGTE. The whole CDR3 region reads CASSPQTGTEAFF. The chain uses TRBV7-9 and TRBJ1-1; D is ambiguous. The CDR3 end is not reached by the read, which stops 3 residues before it; the germline J gene fills it in. The CDR3 is made up of 13 amino acids. The V end was cut by 5 bases, the J end by 4 bases, with 11 bases between. Germline V CDR1 and CDR2: SEHNR, FQNEAQ (reference sequence).

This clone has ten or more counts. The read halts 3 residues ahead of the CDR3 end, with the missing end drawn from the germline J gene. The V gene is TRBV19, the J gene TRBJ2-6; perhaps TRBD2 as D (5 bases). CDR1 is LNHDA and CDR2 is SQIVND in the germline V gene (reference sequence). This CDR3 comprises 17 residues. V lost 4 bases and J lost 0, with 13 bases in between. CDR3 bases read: TGTGCCAGTAGTAGGGCAGGAGGAGCCTCTGGGGCCAACGTC. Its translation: CASSRAGGASGANV. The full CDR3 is CASSRAGGASGANVLTF. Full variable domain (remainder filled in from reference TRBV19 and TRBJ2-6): DGGITQSPKYLFRKEGQNVTLSCEQNLNHDAMYWYRQDPGQGLRLIYYSQIVNDFQKGDIAEGYSVSREKKESFPLTVTSAQKNPTAFYLCASSRAGGASGANVLTFGAGSRLTVL.

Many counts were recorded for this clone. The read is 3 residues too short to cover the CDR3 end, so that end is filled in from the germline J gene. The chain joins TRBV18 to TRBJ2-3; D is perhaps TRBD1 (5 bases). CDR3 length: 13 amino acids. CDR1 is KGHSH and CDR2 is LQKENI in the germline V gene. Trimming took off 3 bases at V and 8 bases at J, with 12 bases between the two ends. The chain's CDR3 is CASSPTAQGTQYF. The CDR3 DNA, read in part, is TGTGCCAGCTCACCGACAGCCCAGGGTACG.

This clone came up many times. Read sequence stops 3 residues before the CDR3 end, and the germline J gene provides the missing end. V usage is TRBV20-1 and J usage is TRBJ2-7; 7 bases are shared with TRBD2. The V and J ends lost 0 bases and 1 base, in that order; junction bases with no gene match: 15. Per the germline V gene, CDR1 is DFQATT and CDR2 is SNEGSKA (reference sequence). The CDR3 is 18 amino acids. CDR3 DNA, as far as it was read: TGCAGTGCTAGAGATTTCCGTGGGGGGGGAAGTAGGTCCTACGAG. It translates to CSARDFRGGGSRSYE. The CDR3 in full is CSARDFRGGGSRSYEQYF.

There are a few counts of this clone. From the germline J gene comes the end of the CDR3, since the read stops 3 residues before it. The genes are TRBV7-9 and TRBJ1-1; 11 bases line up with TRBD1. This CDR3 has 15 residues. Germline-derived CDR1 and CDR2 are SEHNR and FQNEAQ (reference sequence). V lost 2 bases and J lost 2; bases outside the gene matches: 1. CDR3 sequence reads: CASSLRTGGNTEAFF. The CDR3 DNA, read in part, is TGTGCCAGCAGCTTACGGACAGGGGGCAACACTGAA.

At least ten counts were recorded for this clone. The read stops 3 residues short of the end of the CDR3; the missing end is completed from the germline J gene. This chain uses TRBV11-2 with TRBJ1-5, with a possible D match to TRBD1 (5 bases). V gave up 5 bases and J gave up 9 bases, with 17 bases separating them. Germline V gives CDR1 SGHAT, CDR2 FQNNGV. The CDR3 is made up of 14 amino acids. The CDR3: CASSPGVRGVPQHF. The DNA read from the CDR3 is TGTGCCAGCAGCCCCGGGGTGCGGGGGGTGCCC.

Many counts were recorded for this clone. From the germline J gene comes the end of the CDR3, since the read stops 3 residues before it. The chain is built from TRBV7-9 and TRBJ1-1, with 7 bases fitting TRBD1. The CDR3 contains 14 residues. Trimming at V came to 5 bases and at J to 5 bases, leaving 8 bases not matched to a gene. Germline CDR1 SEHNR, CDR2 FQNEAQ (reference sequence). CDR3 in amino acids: CASSPQGVGTEAFF. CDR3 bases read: TGTGCCAGCAGCCCTCAGGGGGTAGGTACTGAA. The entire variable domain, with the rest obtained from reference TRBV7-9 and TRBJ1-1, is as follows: DTGVSQNPRHKITKRGQNVTFRCDPISEHNRLYWYRQTLGQGPEFLTYFQNEAQLEKSRLLSDRFSAERPKGSFSTLEIQRTEQGDSAMYLCASSPQGVGTEAFFGQGTRLTVV.

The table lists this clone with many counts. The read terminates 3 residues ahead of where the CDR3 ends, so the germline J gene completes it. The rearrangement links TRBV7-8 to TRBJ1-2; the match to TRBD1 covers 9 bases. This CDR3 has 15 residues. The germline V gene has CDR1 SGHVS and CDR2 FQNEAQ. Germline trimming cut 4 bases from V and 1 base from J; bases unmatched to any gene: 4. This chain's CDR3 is CASSYDRGGNYGYTF. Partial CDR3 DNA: TGTGCCAGCAGCTACGACAGGGGGGGTAACTATGGC.

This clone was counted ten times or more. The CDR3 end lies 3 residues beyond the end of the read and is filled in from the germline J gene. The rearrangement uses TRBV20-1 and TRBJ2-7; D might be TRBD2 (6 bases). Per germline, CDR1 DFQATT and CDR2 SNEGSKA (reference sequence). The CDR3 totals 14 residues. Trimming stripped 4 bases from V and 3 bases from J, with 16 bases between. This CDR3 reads CSATPSRGVYEQYF. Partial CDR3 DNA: TGCAGTGCTACCCCCTCGCGGGGAGTCTACGAG.

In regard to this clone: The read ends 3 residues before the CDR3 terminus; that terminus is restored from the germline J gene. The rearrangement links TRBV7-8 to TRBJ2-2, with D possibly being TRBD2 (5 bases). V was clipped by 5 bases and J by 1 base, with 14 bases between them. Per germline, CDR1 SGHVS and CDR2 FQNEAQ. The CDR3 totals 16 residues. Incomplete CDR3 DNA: TGTGCCAGCAGCCCCCGGTTTAGCGAGAACACCGGGGAG. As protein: CASSPRFSENTGE. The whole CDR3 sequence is CASSPRFSENTGELFF.

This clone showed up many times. The CDR3 DNA, read in part, is TGTGCCAGCAGCTCGACAGGGATGTACGACTATGGC. Amino acids: CASSSTGMYDYG. The complete CDR3 sequence is CASSSTGMYDYGYTF. This rearrangement joins TRBV5-5 to TRBJ1-2, with 7 nucleotides matching TRBD1. The read terminates 3 residues before the CDR3 end, so the remaining end is supplied by the germline J gene. This CDR3 has 15 amino acids. J was trimmed by 3 bases and V by 3 bases; bases with no gene match: 8. Germline lookup yields CDR1 SGHKS and CDR2 YYEKEE (reference sequence).

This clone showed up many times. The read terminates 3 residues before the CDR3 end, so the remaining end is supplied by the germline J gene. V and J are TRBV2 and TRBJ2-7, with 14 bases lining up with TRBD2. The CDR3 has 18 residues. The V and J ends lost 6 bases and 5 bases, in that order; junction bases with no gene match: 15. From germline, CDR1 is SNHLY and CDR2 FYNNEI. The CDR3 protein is CASSPGLAGVGGKNEQYF. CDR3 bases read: TGTGCCAGCAGCCCGGGACTAGCGGGAGTCGGGGGGAAAAACGAG.

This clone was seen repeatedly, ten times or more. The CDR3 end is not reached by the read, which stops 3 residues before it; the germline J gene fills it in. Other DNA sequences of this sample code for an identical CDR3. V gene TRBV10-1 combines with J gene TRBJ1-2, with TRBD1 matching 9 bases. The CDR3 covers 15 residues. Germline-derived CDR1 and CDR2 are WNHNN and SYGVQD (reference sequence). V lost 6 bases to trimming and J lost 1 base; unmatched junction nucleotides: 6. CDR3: CASSPGQGGNYGYTF. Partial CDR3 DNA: TGCGCCAGCAGCCCGGGACAGGGCGGTAACTATGGC.

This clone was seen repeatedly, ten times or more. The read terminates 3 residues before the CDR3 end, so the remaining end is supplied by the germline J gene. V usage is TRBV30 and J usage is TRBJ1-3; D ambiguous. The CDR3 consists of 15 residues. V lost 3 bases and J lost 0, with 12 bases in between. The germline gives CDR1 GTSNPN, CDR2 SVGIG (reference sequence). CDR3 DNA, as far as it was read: TGTGCCTGGAGGTTGGACTCGAGCTCTGGAAACACC. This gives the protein CAWRLDSSSGNT. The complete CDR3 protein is CAWRLDSSSGNTIYF.

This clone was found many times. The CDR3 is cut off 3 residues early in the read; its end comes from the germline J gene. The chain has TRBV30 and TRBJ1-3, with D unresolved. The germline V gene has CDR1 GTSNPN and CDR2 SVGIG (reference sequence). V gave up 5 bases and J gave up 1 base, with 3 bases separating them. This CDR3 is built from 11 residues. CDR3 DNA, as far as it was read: TGTGCCTGGTCGTCTGGAAACACC. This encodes CAWSSGNT. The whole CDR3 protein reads CAWSSGNTIYF.

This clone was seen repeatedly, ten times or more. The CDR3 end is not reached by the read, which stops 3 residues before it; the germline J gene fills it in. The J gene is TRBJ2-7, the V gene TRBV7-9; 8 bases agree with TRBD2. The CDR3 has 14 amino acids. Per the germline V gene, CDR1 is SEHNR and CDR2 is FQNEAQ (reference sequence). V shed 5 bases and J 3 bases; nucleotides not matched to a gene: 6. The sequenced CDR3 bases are TGTGCCAGCAGCGCCCGGGGGGGAGACTACGAG. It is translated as CASSARGGDYE. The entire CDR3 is CASSARGGDYEQYF.

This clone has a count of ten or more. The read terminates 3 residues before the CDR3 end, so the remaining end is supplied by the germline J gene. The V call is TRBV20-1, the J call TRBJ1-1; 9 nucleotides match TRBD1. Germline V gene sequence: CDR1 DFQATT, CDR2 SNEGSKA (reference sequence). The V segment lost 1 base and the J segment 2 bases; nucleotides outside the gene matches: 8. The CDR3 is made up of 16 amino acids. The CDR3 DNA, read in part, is TGCAGTGCTAGAGGTTGGTCGGACAGGGGAAACACTGAA. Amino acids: CSARGWSDRGNTE. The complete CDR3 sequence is CSARGWSDRGNTEAFF.

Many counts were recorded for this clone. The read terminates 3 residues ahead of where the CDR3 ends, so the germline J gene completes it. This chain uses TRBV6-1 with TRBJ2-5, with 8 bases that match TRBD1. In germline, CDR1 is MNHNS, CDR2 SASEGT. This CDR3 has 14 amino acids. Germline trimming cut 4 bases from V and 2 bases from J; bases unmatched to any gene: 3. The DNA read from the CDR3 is TGTGCCAGCAGTGGGACAGGGCAACAAGAGACC. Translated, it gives CASSGTGQQET. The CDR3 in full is CASSGTGQQETQYF.

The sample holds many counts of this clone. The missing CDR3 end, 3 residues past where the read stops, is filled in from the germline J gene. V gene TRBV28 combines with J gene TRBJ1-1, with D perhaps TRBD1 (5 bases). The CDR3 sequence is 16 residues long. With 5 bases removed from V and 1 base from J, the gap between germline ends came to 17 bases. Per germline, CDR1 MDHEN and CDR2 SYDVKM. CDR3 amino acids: CASSGYGVTGNTEAFF. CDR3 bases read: TGTGCCAGCAGTGGATACGGAGTAACAGGGAACACTGAA.

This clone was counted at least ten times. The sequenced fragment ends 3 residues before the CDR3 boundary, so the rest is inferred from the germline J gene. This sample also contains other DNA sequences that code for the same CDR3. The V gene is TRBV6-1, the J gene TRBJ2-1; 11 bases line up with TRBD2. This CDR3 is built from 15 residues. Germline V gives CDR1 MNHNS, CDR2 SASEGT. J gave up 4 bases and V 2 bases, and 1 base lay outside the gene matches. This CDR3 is CASSELAGGYNEQFF. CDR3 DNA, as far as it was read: TGTGCCAGCAGTGAACTAGCGGGAGGTTACAATGAG.